This T cell receptor (beta chain) is drawn from a study of read filtering for tumor transcriptome and immune sequencing. Overall study results and limits: Approximately 79% of IR-seq clonotypes had a single read, yet these held around 3.3% of reads. The sorted CD138-negative fraction was a mixed bone marrow immune population, not purified T cells.

Bone marrow was sampled from every patient at the time of active disease. This clonotype was found many times. Its target is not known. Molecular barcoded adaptors covering alpha/delta and beta/gamma chains were used on about 390 ng RNA. TCRdb analysed the reads with MiXCR anew, one entry per CDR3 protein. The table shows about 130,000 distinct CDR3 sequences, with roughly 13% occurring only once. The sample taken for sequencing was a population of CD138-negative cells sorted from bone marrow. This TCR came from a donor at least 40 years old with multiple myeloma.

CDR3 in amino acids: CSASQSGGPSGMGGANVLTF. Here the CDR3 DNA reads TGCAGTGCTTCTCAGTCGGGGGGACCCTCCGGGATGGGGGGGGCCAACGTCCTGACTTTC. The chain joins TRBV20-1 to TRBJ2-6; 7 nucleotides line up with TRBD2. Germline V gene sequence: CDR1 DFQATT, CDR2 SNEGSKA (reference sequence). CDR3 size: 20 residues. V shed 5 bases, J shed 4 bases, and the junction held 23 bases outside the gene matches.